This T cell receptor beta chain is drawn from a study of cytomegalovirus exposure and HLA in healthy donors. The CDR3 extends over 15 amino acids. Germline assignment: CDR1 WNHNN and CDR2 SYGVQD (reference sequence). The trim removed 5 bases at V and 4 bases at J, leaving 4 bases unmatched. In the PCR, 60 Vbeta and 13 Jbeta primers were used. Only in-frame clones appear in the TCRdb table, and some are missing; sequencing was by immunoSEQ multiplex PCR. The sample lists some 210,000 clones, over 70% seen once, with roughly 1.3% in the top ten. The sequenced material came from PBMCs. The receptor's source is a man aged 25 to 40 in good health and CMV-seronegative. V gene TRBV10-1 combines with J gene TRBJ2-3, with 12 positions matching TRBD1. CDR3 DNA: TGCGCCAGCAGTCCGGGACAGGGGGCCCCAGATACGCAGTATTTT. Translating it yields CASSPGQGAPDTQYF.